Following are 7 T cell receptor beta chains from one sample sequenced in a study of OX40 agonist ivuxolimab in advanced cancers. Generated by immunoSEQ multiplex PCR, the TCRdb table keeps only in-frame clones and is missing some. The sample carries around 65,000 clones, roughly 88% recorded once. The sample consisted of CD4+ or CD8+ T cells sorted from blood, taken in a trial of the OX40 agonist ivuxolimab. The receptors were gathered from an adult with an advanced solid tumor such as melanoma, head and neck, liver or kidney cancer.

V and J are TRBV13 and TRBJ2-5; D perhaps matches TRBD1 (6 bases). The DNA end is a closer match to TRBJ2-7, so the J assignment may be wrong. From germline, CDR1 is PRHDT and CDR2 FYEKMQ (reference sequence). The CDR3 contains 17 residues. CDR3 loop: CASSSLRLDSPSYEQYF. The CDR3 region has the DNA TGTGCCAGCAGCTCCCTCCGATTGGACAGTCCCTCCTACGAGCAGTACTTC.

The rearrangement links TRBV2 to TRBJ1-1; 10 positions agree with TRBD1. Germline lookup yields CDR1 SNHLY and CDR2 FYNNEI. Trimming removed 5 bases from V and 1 base from J; junction bases left unmatched: 10. The CDR3 is made up of 17 amino acids. CDR3 nucleotide sequence: TGTGCCAGCAGTCCAGACAGGGGGCTAGGGACGAACACTGAAGCTTTCTTT. Its protein is CASSPDRGLGTNTEAFF.

The rearrangement uses TRBV28 and TRBJ2-7; 7 bases match TRBD1. The CDR3 covers 13 residues. V lost 5 bases and J lost 3; bases outside the gene matches: 4. Germline CDR1 is MDHEN and CDR2 is SYDVKM. The CDR3 sequence: CASSPGQVYEQYF. The CDR3 bases are TGTGCCAGCAGTCCCGGACAGGTCTACGAGCAGTACTTC.

Only one count was recorded for this clone. V is TRBV5-1 and J is TRBJ2-7; no reliable D call. The CDR3 runs 14 residues. Trimming shortened V by 0 bases and J by 1 base, and 8 bases separated the two germline ends. Per the germline V gene, CDR1 is SGHRS and CDR2 is YFSETQ. The CDR3 region has the DNA TGCGCCAGCAGCTTGGGGACGGTTTCCTACGAGCAGTACTTC. This translates into CASSLGTVSYEQYF.

The chain has TRBV25-1 and TRBJ1-1, with D perhaps TRBD1 (5 bases). Germline V gene lookup returns CDR1 MGHDK and CDR2 SYGVNS. With 4 bases removed from V and 1 base from J, the gap between germline ends came to 16 bases. CDR3 size: 16 residues. The CDR3 coding sequence is TGTGCCAGCAGTGTTCAACGGAGGCAGGGGAACACTGAAGCTTTCTTT. It is translated as CASSVQRRQGNTEAFF.

J is TRBJ1-3 and V is TRBV11-2; D perhaps matches TRBD1 (6 bases). The CDR3 has 14 amino acids. Per germline, CDR1 SGHAT and CDR2 FQNNGV. Trimming cost V 3 bases and J 0 bases, with 6 bases left between them. The CDR3 reads CASSLTGSGNTIYF. The DNA for the CDR3 is TGTGCCAGCAGCTTGACAGGCTCTGGAAACACCATATATTTT.

This sequence joins TRBV7-2 and TRBJ2-1; 9 bases map to TRBD2. CDR3 length equals 15 residues. From germline, CDR1 is SGHTA and CDR2 FQGNSA. The ends lost 4 bases at V and 8 bases at J; junction bases unmatched: 9. The CDR3 spells CASSSSGTSIHEQFF. The CDR3 DNA sequence: TGTGCCAGCAGCTCGTCCGGGACTAGCATACATGAGCAGTTCTTC.